These 22 T cell receptor beta chains were all obtained from the same sample, sequenced in a study of monozygotic twins with inflammatory bowel disease. TCRdb re-called the 5' RACE reads and shows each CDR3 protein once, DNA omitted. The sample table includes 200,000 to 250,000 distinct CDR3 sequences. The source material was blood. Source of these receptors: a human donor with ulcerative colitis or Crohn's disease, or a healthy co-twin of an affected twin (not recorded which).

V usage is TRBV6-6 and J usage is TRBJ2-2; TCRdb's D call, TRBD1, is unchecked because there is no DNA. The CDR3 is made up of 12 amino acids. Germline V gene lookup returns CDR1 MNHNY and CDR2 SVGAGI (reference sequence). CDR3 residues: CASRTGAGKLFF.

This chain links TRBV3-1 with TRBJ1-4; TCRdb proposes TRBD1, but this gene call is untestable without DNA. This CDR3 is built from 16 residues. Germline values: CDR1 LGHDT, CDR2 YNNKEL (reference sequence). The CDR3 sequence: CASSLQGPATNEKLFF.

V is TRBV5-1 and J is TRBJ1-1. The germline V gene has CDR1 SGHRS and CDR2 YFSETQ. The CDR3 covers 16 residues. Here the CDR3 reads CASSLAIGVRTPEAFF.

The chain combines TRBV7-9 with TRBJ1-1; TCRdb indicates TRBD1, and absent DNA this call remains unverified. Germline V CDR1 and CDR2: SEHNR, FQNEAQ (reference sequence). The CDR3 has 15 residues. CDR3 residues: CASSLRGFELTEAFF.

CDR3 in amino acids: CASTRQDSGANVLTF. V gene TRBV6-1 combines with J gene TRBJ2-6. The germline gives CDR1 MNHNS, CDR2 SASEGT. This CDR3 spans 15 amino acids.

The chain links TRBV2 to TRBJ1-4; the D gene TCRdb calls, TRBD1, cannot be checked with no DNA. Germline V CDR1 and CDR2: SNHLY, FYNNEI. This CDR3 spans 13 amino acids. CDR3 region: CASSTGPREKLFF.

This rearrangement joins TRBV5-1 to TRBJ2-3; TCRdb calls TRBD2, which cannot be checked without DNA. This CDR3 has 15 amino acids. Per germline, CDR1 SGHRS and CDR2 YFSETQ. CDR3 amino acids: CASSTGLAGADTQYF. Using reference TRBV5-1 and TRBJ2-3 for the parts outside the CDR3, the full variable domain is KAGVTQTPRYLIKTRGQQVTLSCSPISGHRSVSWYQQTPGQGLQFLFEYFSETQRNKGNFPGRFSGRQFSNSRSEMNVSTLELGDSALYLCASSTGLAGADTQYFGPGTRLTVL.

This rearrangement joins TRBV12-3 or TRBV12-4 to TRBJ1-2. This CDR3 comprises 15 residues. The CDR3 sequence: CASSPRRESVYGYTF.

The chain recombines TRBV19 with TRBJ2-7; without DNA, the TCRdb call of TRBD1 cannot be checked. In germline, CDR1 is LNHDA, CDR2 SQIVND (reference sequence). The CDR3 is 14 amino acids. Here the CDR3 reads CASSHRQGVHEQYF.

The gene calls are TRBV24-1 and TRBJ2-3. Per the germline V gene, CDR1 is KGHDR and CDR2 is SFDVKD. The CDR3 is 15 amino acids. CDR3 loop: CATSDLRSATDTQYF.

The chain combines TRBV4-1 with TRBJ1-1. The germline gives CDR1 MGHRA, CDR2 YSYEKL. This CDR3 is 16 amino acids long. The CDR3 spells CASSQGPTAMNTEAFF.

This rearrangement joins TRBV7-2 to TRBJ1-2; TCRdb calls TRBD1, which cannot be checked without DNA. The CDR3 loop spans 14 amino acids. Per the germline V gene, CDR1 is SGHTA and CDR2 is FQGNSA. This CDR3 is CASSSGTGLGGYTF. The whole variable domain, remainder taken from reference TRBV7-2 and TRBJ1-2, is GAGVSQSPSNKVTEKGKDVELRCDPISGHTALYWYRQSLGQGLEFLIYFQGNSAPDKSGLPSDRFSAERTGGSVSTLTIQRTQQEDSAVYLCASSSGTGLGGYTFGSGTRLTVV.

The gene calls are TRBV6-2 or TRBV6-3 and TRBJ2-3; TCRdb's D gene call, TRBD1, goes unchecked for lack of DNA. This CDR3 has 15 amino acids. Germline-derived CDR1 and CDR2 are MNHEY and SVGEGT. This CDR3 reads CASSLQGAHKDTQYF.

The chain joins TRBV11-2 to TRBJ2-3. Looked up from germline, CDR1 is SGHAT and CDR2 is FQNNGV. This CDR3 comprises 18 residues. The CDR3 protein is CASSLDQAVHGLTDTQYF.

V gene TRBV18 combines with J gene TRBJ1-2. This CDR3 contains 16 residues. Germline CDR1 and CDR2: KGHSH and LQKENI. This chain's CDR3 is CASSPFTGLSIYGYTF.

CDR3 in amino acids: CSARVSGRETQYF. V usage is TRBV20-1 and J usage is TRBJ2-5; the D call from TCRdb, TRBD2, cannot be confirmed without DNA. CDR1 and CDR2 from the germline V gene are DFQATT and SNEGSKA (reference sequence). The CDR3 spans 13 residues.

This rearrangement joins TRBV3-1 to TRBJ1-3. Germline lookup yields CDR1 LGHDT and CDR2 YNNKEL (reference sequence). The CDR3 is made up of 13 amino acids. CDR3 region: CASSPTAGNTIYF.

The CDR3 reads CASSPLPSPTQYF. The chain recombines TRBV6-5 with TRBJ2-3; the TRBD2 assignment by TCRdb is unverifiable without DNA. From germline, CDR1 is MNHEY and CDR2 SVGAGI. This CDR3 region has 13 residues.

V usage is TRBV15 and J usage is TRBJ2-7. CDR1 is LNHNV and CDR2 is YYDKDF in the germline V gene (reference sequence). The CDR3 extends over 16 amino acids. CDR3 region: CATSRDRTPSSYEQYF.

The chain has TRBV29-1 and TRBJ2-2; TCRdb selects TRBD2, and the lack of DNA leaves this call unchecked. The CDR3 sequence is 14 residues long. The germline gives CDR1 SQVTM, CDR2 ANQGSEA. CDR3 loop: CSVDPSGETGELFF.

The V and J genes are TRBV10-3 and TRBJ2-5. Germline CDR1 ENHRY, CDR2 SYGVKD. This CDR3 has 12 residues. CDR3 protein: CAIATQQETQYF.

The chain employs TRBV14 and TRBJ2-1; no DNA is available, so the TRBD2 call from TCRdb remains unchecked. Germline V gene data show CDR1 as SGHDN and CDR2 as FVKESK. The CDR3 runs 15 residues. This chain's CDR3 is CASSQRAGGYNEQFF. Filled out from reference TRBV14 and TRBJ2-1, the complete variable domain reads EAGVTQFPSHSVIEKGQTVTLRCDPISGHDNLYWYRRVMGKEIKFLLHFVKESKQDESGMPNNRFLAERTGGTYSTLKVQPAELEDSGVYFCASSQRAGGYNEQFFGPGTRLTVL.